Listed below are T cell receptor beta chains from one sample, sequenced in a study of cytotoxic CD8 clonotypes in ibrutinib-treated CLL. Libraries were prepared by immunoSEQ multiplex PCR; TCRdb keeps only in-frame clonotypes and omits some of them. The sample holds approximately 150,000 clones, roughly 80% seen once. This specimen consisted of PBMCs, obtained after 12 months of ibrutinib treatment. These receptors all stem from a human donor with chronic lymphocytic leukemia. The CDR3 runs from the conserved cysteine through the conserved F or W. D genes are given only for firm matches. Clone size is not always given. Where it is, it says once, few, many or a class for expanded clones.

15	.	.	TRBV5-5	TRBJ2-1	CASSFWGNSYNEQFF	TGTGCCAGCAGCTTTTGGGGGAACTCCTACAATGAGCAGTTCTTC
15	TRBD1	.	TRBV11-2	TRBJ2-5	CASSLEHTGDETQYF	TGTGCCAGCAGCTTAGAGCACACAGGGGACGAGACCCAGTACTTC
15	TRBD1	.	TRBV10-2	TRBJ2-7	CASSQGGASSYEQYF	TGCGCCAGCAGCCAAGGGGGCGCGAGCTCCTACGAGCAGTACTTC
18	TRBD1	.	TRBV7-9	TRBJ2-4	CASSYRQGASKAKNIQYF	TGTGCCAGCAGCTACCGACAGGGGGCATCAAAAGCCAAAAACATTCAGTACTTC
15	.	.	TRBV6-5	TRBJ1-3	CASRASGNSGNTIYF	TGTGCCAGCAGAGCTTCGGGAAACTCTGGAAACACCATATATTTT
15	TRBD1	.	TRBV4-1	TRBJ1-4	CASSQRGTGPNLLFF	TGCGCCAGCAGCCAACGGGGGACAGGCCCGAATCTACTGTTTTTT
15	.	few	TRBV4-1	TRBJ2-2	CASSQALGNTGELFF	TGCGCCAGCAGCCAAGCTTTGGGGAACACCGGGGAGCTGTTTTTT
12	.	few	TRBV30	TRBJ1-1	CAWSTGLTEAFF	TGTGCCTGGAGTACCGGATTGACTGAAGCTTTCTTT
13	.	.	TRBV11-3	TRBJ2-7	CASSRGRSYEQYF	TGTGCCAGCAGCCGGGGCAGATCCTACGAGCAGTACTTC
15	.	.	TRBV5-1	TRBJ2-4	CASSLGLIAKNIQYF	TGCGCCAGCAGCTTGGGGCTGATAGCCAAAAACATTCAGTACTTC
13	.	few	TRBV2	TRBJ1-6	CASRGWDGSPLHF	TGTGCCAGTAGGGGATGGGATGGATCACCCCTCCACTTT
12	.	.	TRBV7-9	TRBJ2-7	CASSLGLREQYF	TGTGCCAGCAGCTTAGGGTTGCGGGAGCAGTACTTC
12	.	few	TRBV28	TRBJ1-5	CASRESNQPQHF	TGTGCCAGTCGGGAGAGCAATCAGCCCCAGCATTTT
16	TRBD1	.	TRBV27	TRBJ2-3	CASSTPLTGGTDTQYF	TGTGCCAGCAGTACGCCCCTGACAGGGGGCACAGATACGCAGTATTTT
13	TRBD1	.	TRBV7-6	TRBJ2-7	CASSRDRVNEQYF	TGTGCCAGCAGCCGGGACAGGGTCAACGAGCAGTACTTC
17	.	.	TRBV5-1	TRBJ2-3	CASSLSWSGQLTDTQYF	TGCGCCAGCAGCTTGTCTTGGTCTGGACAACTCACTGATACGCAGTATTTT
12	.	.	TRBV13	TRBJ2-7	CASSSSNGKQYF	TGTGCCAGCAGCTCGTCCAACGGGAAGCAGTACTTC
13	.	few	TRBV6-5	TRBJ1-2	CASRPDRNYGYTF	TGTGCCAGCAGACCCGACAGGAACTATGGCTACACCTTC
16	.	.	TRBV9	TRBJ2-1	CASSVTPGQLDNEQFF	TGTGCCAGCAGCGTAACCCCGGGGCAGCTTGACAATGAGCAGTTCTTC
13	.	few	TRBV7-3	TRBJ2-1	CASSLTRLNEQFF	TGTGCCAGCAGCTTAACCAGACTAAATGAGCAGTTCTTC
15	.	few	TRBV9	TRBJ1-3	CASSVGSLSGNTIYF	TGTGCCAGCAGCGTAGGATCCCTCTCTGGAAACACCATATATTTT
12	.	few	TRBV7-8	TRBJ1-1	CASSPAGAEAFF	TGTGCCAGCAGCCCAGCTGGAGCTGAAGCTTTCTTT
14	.	once	TRBV6-5	TRBJ2-7	CASSYSGRSYEQYF	TGTGCCAGCAGTTACTCGGGGAGATCCTACGAGCAGTACTTC
15	.	once	TRBV19	TRBJ2-7	CASGEIAGSTYEQYF	TGTGCCAGTGGAGAGATCGCGGGCAGCACCTACGAGCAGTACTTC
15	TRBD2	.	TRBV7-7	TRBJ2-5	CASSLRLAGEETQYF	TGTGCCAGCAGCCTGCGACTAGCGGGGGAGGAGACCCAGTACTTC
15	.	.	TRBV11-2	TRBJ2-3	CASSLVPGTTDTQYF	TGTGCCAGCAGCTTAGTACCAGGGACCACAGATACGCAGTATTTT
17	.	.	TRBV5-6	TRBJ2-7	CASSPPGGGTGSYEQYF	TGTGCCAGCAGCCCCCCTGGAGGCGGTACTGGTAGCTACGAGCAGTACTTC